The 10 T cell receptor beta chains presented below share a single source sample, sequenced in a study of radiotherapy plus CTLA-4 blockade in lung cancer. Produced via immunoSEQ multiplex PCR; TCRdb's table is partial and in-frame only. This table holds over 60,000 clones, 70% to 90% found once. The starting material was peripheral blood, obtained from a patient treated with radiotherapy plus ipilimumab. Receptor source: a human donor with non-small cell lung cancer who had stable disease on radiotherapy plus ipilimumab.

The genes are TRBV5-1 and TRBJ2-2; possible D gene TRBD1, 6 bases. The CDR3 contains 15 residues. Germline CDR1 is SGHRS and CDR2 is YFSETQ. Between the trimmed V and J ends, which lost 0 bases and 5 bases, there was a span of 11 bases. The CDR3 loop is CASSLVGARTGELFF. The CDR3, as DNA: TGCGCCAGCAGCTTGGTGGGGGCGAGGACCGGGGAGCTGTTTTTT.

The chain joins TRBV19 to TRBJ2-2; D assignment may be TRBD1 or TRBD2 (5 bases each). Germline V gene lookup returns CDR1 LNHDA and CDR2 SQIVND (reference sequence). This CDR3 region has 15 residues. Between the trimmed V and J ends, which lost 11 bases and 4 bases, there was a span of 20 bases. The CDR3 here is CAVRDLGRPTGELFF. The CDR3 DNA reads as TGTGCCGTACGTGACTTGGGACGGCCCACCGGGGAGCTGTTTTTT.

This clone was counted once. The V gene is TRBV5-4, the J gene TRBJ1-1, with 8 positions matching TRBD1. V was clipped by 5 bases and J by 3 bases; unmatched bases: 12. Per germline, CDR1 SGHNT and CDR2 YYREEE (reference sequence). The CDR3 sequence is 16 residues long. The CDR3 loop reads CASRHQQGVFDTEAFF. For the CDR3, the DNA is TGTGCCAGCAGACATCAACAGGGGGTGTTTGACACTGAAGCTTTCTTT.

This clone has only one observation. The chain combines TRBV27 with TRBJ2-5; maybe TRBD2 (8 bases). The CDR3 runs 16 residues. Germline CDR1 reads MNHEY; CDR2 reads SMNVEV (reference sequence). The V end was cut by 3 bases, the J end by 2 bases, with 16 bases between. CDR3 coding DNA: TGTGCCAGCAGTTTCGGACAGGCGGGAGGTCAAGAGACCCAGTACTTC. This sequence encodes CASSFGQAGGQETQYF.

The chain carries TRBV9 and TRBJ1-1, with a possible D match to TRBD1 (6 bases). The V end was cut by 0 bases, the J end by 0 bases, with 9 bases between. This CDR3 spans 15 amino acids. Germline values: CDR1 SGDLS, CDR2 YYNGEE. The CDR3 region is CASSVEAGVNTEAFF. CDR3 in DNA: TGTGCCAGCAGCGTAGAGGCAGGGGTGAACACTGAAGCTTTCTTT.

The V gene is TRBV6-1, the J gene TRBJ2-5; unclear D gene. The J call may be faulty, since TRBJ2-7 better matches the DNA end. The length of the CDR3 is 12 residues. Germline CDR1 MNHNS, CDR2 SASEGT. The CDR3 DNA sequence: TGTGCCAGCAGTCGGCTCCTCTACGAGCAGTACTTC. Protein sequence: CASSRLLYEQYF.

This sequence joins TRBV7-9 and TRBJ2-1; TRBD1 is a possible D gene (6 bases). The CDR3 extends over 14 amino acids. From germline, CDR1 is SEHNR and CDR2 FQNEAQ (reference sequence). V lost 1 base, J lost 6 bases, and 10 bases lay in between. As DNA, the CDR3 is TGTGCCAGCAGCTTAGGTTCAGGGGTCAATGAGCAGTTCTTC. This gives the protein CASSLGSGVNEQFF.

The table lists this clone with a count of one. This rearrangement joins TRBV5-1 to TRBJ2-4; no reliable D call. Trimming stripped 0 bases from V and 5 bases from J, with 12 bases between. Germline lookup yields CDR1 SGHRS and CDR2 YFSETQ. This CDR3 is built from 15 residues. CDR3 bases: TGCGCCAGCAGCTTGGAGGGCTCAAAACAAAACATTCAGTACTTC. This encodes CASSLEGSKQNIQYF.

The rearrangement joins TRBV19 to TRBJ2-1, with D uncertain. V lost 3 bases to trimming and J lost 8 bases, with 11 bases between them. This CDR3 is 13 amino acids long. Germline values: CDR1 LNHDA, CDR2 SQIVND (reference sequence). The chain's CDR3 is CASSMSLVDEQFF. DNA of the CDR3: TGTGCCAGTAGTATGAGTCTAGTGGATGAGCAGTTCTTC.

CDR3 nucleotide sequence: TGTGCCAGCAGCCGGATCCTACTAGCTAGCTCTGGGGCCAACGTCCTGACTTTC. This translates into CASSRILLASSGANVLTF. This chain joins TRBV7-2 and TRBJ2-6; D may be TRBD2 (6 bases). The germline V gene encodes CDR1 SGHTA and CDR2 FQGNSA. V was clipped by 5 bases and J by 0 bases, with 17 bases between them. CDR3 length: 18 residues.